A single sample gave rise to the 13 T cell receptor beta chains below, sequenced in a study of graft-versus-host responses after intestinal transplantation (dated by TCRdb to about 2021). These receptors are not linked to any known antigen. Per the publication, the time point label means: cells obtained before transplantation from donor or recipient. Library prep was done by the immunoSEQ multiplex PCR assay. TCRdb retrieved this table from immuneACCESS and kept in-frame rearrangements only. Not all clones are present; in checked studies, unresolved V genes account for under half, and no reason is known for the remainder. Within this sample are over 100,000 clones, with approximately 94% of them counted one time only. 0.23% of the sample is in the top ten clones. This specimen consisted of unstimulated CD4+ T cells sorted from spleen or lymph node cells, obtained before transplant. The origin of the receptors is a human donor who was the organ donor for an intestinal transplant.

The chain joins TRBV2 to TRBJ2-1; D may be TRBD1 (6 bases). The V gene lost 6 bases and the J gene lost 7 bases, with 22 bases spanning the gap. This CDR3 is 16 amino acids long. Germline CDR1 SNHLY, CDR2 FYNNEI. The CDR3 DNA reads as TGTGCCAGCAGGGTTCTAGGGGGAGTTGCCCCGAATGAGCAGTTCTTC. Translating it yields CASRVLGGVAPNEQFF.

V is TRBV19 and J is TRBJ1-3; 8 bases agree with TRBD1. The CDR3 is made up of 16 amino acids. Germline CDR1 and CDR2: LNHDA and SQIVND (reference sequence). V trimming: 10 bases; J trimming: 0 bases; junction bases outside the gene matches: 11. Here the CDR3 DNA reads TGTGCCACTACCCCGGGACAGGCAAACTCTGGAAACACCATATATTTT. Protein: CATTPGQANSGNTIYF.

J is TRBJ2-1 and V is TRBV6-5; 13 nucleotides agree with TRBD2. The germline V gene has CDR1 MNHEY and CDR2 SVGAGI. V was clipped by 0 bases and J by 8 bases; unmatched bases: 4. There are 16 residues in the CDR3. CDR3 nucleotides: TGTGCCAGCAGTTACTCGACTAGCGGGAGGTTGGATGAGCAGTTCTTC. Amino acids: CASSYSTSGRLDEQFF.

CDR3 coding DNA: TGTGCCAGCAGCGACGGAGGTCGGCACCAAGAGACCCAGTACTTC. Encoded protein: CASSDGGRHQETQYF. The gene calls are TRBV5-4 and TRBJ2-5; a weak D match, TRBD2 (5 bases). The CDR3 totals 15 residues. V was pared by 4 bases and J by 0 bases, with 13 bases between. Per the germline V gene, CDR1 is SGHNT and CDR2 is YYREEE (reference sequence).

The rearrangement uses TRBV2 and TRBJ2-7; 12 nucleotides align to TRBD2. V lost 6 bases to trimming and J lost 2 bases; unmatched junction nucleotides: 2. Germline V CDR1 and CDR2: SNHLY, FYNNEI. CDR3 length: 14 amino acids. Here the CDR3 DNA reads TGTGCCAGCAGAAGGACTAGCGGGACCTACGAGCAGTACTTC. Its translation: CASRRTSGTYEQYF.

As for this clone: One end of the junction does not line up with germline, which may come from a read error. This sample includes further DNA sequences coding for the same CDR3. The CDR3 sequence: CASKQGAAKNIQYF. The CDR3 DNA sequence: TGCGCCAGCAAACAGGGGGCGGCCAAAAACATTCAGTACTTC. The chain joins TRBV6-6 to TRBJ2-4; TRBD1 aligns across 9 bases. The CDR3 is 14 amino acids. CDR1 is MNHNY, CDR2 SVGAGI, per germline (reference sequence).

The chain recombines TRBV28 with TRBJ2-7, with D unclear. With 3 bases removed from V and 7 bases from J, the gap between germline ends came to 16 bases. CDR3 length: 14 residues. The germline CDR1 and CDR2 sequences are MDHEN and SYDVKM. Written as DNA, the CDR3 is TGTGCCAGCAGTTTTGTTAACACTAACGGGGAGCAGTACTTC. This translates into CASSFVNTNGEQYF.

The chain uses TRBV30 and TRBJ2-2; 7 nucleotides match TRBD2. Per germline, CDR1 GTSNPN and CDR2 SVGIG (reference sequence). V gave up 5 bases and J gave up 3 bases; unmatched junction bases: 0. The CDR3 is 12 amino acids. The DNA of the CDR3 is TGTGCCTGGGGGAGGGACACCGGGGAGCTGTTTTTT. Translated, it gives CAWGRDTGELFF.

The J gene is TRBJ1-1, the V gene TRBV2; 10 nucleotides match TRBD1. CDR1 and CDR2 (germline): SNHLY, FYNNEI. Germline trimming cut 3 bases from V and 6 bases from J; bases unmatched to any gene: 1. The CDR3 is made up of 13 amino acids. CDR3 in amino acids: CASSEDRGAEAFF. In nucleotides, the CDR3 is TGTGCCAGCAGTGAGGACAGGGGGGCTGAAGCTTTCTTT.

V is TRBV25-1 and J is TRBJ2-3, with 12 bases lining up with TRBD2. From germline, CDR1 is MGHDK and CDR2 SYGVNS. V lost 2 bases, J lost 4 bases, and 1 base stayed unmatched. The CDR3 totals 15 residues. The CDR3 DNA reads TGTGCCAGCAGTGAACTAGCGGGAGGGCCAGATACGCAGTATTTT. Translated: CASSELAGGPDTQYF. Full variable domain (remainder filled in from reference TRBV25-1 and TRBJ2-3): EADIYQTPRYLVIGTGKKITLECSQTMGHDKMYWYQQDPGMELHLIHYSYGVNSTEKGDLSSESTVSRIRTEHFPLTLESARPSHTSQYLCASSELAGGPDTQYFGPGTRLTVL.

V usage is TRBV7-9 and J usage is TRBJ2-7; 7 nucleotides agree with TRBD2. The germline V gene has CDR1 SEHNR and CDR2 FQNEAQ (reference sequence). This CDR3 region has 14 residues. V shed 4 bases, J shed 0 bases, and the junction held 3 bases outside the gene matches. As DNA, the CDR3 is TGTGCCAGCAGCTGGAGCGGGACCTCCTACGAGCAGTACTTC. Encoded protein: CASSWSGTSYEQYF.

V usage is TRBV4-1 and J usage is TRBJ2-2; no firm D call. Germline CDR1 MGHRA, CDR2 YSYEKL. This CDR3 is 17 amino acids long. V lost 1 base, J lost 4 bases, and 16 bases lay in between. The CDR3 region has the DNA TGCGCCAGCAGCCAAGTTTTCTTCAAGGGTGGCACCGGGGAGCTGTTTTTT. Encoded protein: CASSQVFFKGGTGELFF.

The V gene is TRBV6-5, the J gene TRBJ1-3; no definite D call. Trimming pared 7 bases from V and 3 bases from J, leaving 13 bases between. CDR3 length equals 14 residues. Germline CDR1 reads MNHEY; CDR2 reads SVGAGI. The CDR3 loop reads CASKKLADGNTIYF. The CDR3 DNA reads TGTGCCAGCAAAAAGTTAGCGGATGGAAACACCATATATTTT.